The 21 T cell receptor beta chains presented below share a single source sample, sequenced in a study of blood T cells in healthy people across ages (dated by TCRdb to the mid-2010s). Library preparation used 5' RACE. The sample was run on an Illumina HiSeq 2500. The second PCR ran for about 6 to 12 cycles and used a J-beta primer mix along with a sample-barcoded 5' primer. The raw public data were reprocessed by TCRdb itself: fastp quality trimming at Q25, MiXCR clonotype calling, in-frame beta chains only. For every CDR3 protein sequence, its rows merge into one entry that carries the most common genes and DNA. A total of approximately 1.5 million distinct CDR3 sequences appear in this sample, roughly 32% of them only once. The ten largest clones take up approximately 10% of the sample. Sequencing was done on a sample of blood. These receptors all come from a woman in her twenties or thirties in good health.

The chain links TRBV5-6 to TRBJ2-7; D uncertain. The CDR3 runs to 12 residues. Trimming stripped 1 base from V and 6 bases from J, with 8 bases between. Germline CDR1 reads SGHDT; CDR2 reads YYEEEE. The CDR3 DNA is TGTGCCAGCAGCTTGTATTTCGGCGAGCAGTACTTC. Translated: CASSLYFGEQYF.

V usage is TRBV7-9 and J usage is TRBJ1-1; no reliable D call. Germline lookup yields CDR1 SEHNR and CDR2 FQNEAQ (reference sequence). The V gene lost 1 base and the J gene lost 11 bases, with 17 bases spanning the gap. The CDR3 length is 14 residues. CDR3 sequence: CASSLVGGMMGAFF. In nucleotides, the CDR3 is TGTGCCAGCAGCTTAGTCGGCGGGATGATGGGCGCTTTCTTT.

The chain employs TRBV24-1 and TRBJ1-5, with D perhaps TRBD1 (5 bases). V gave up 4 bases and J gave up 9 bases, with 9 bases separating them. The CDR3 is 12 amino acids. Germline CDR1 and CDR2: KGHDR and SFDVKD. CDR3: CATSDPQGPQHF. The CDR3 nucleotides read TGTGCCACCAGTGACCCCCAGGGGCCCCAGCATTTT.

A few counts support this clonotype. The chain carries TRBV20-1 and TRBJ1-4, with a possible D match to TRBD1 (5 bases). V lost 0 bases to trimming and J lost 8 bases, with 19 bases between them. Germline V gene sequence: CDR1 DFQATT, CDR2 SNEGSKA (reference sequence). The CDR3 covers 16 residues. In DNA, the CDR3 is TGCAGTGCTAGAGATCATTCGAGGGGCTCTAGCGAAAAACTGTTTTTT. It is translated as CSARDHSRGSSEKLFF.

J is TRBJ2-3 and V is TRBV5-1; 7 nucleotides line up with TRBD1. The CDR3 totals 17 residues. V lost 0 bases to trimming and J lost 0 bases; unmatched junction nucleotides: 7. Germline V gives CDR1 SGHRS, CDR2 YFSETQ. Written as DNA, the CDR3 is TGCGCCAGCAGCTTGGGCCGACAGGGCCTAAGCACAGATACGCAGTATTTT. Encoded protein: CASSLGRQGLSTDTQYF.

The chain employs TRBV10-3 and TRBJ2-5; tentative D call: TRBD2 (6 bases). The CDR3 extends over 13 amino acids. Germline V lookup: CDR1 ENHRY, CDR2 SYGVKD. V was shortened by 6 bases and J by 13 bases, with 21 bases between the two germline ends. This CDR3 is CAIRVGELAEPYF. The CDR3 bases are TGTGCCATCAGGGTGGGAGAACTAGCTGAACCGTACTTC.

This clonotype was recorded a few times. The V call is TRBV27, the J call TRBJ1-2; 8 bases map to TRBD1. This CDR3 region has 12 residues. CDR1 is MNHEY, CDR2 SMNVEV, per germline (reference sequence). V gave up 3 bases and J gave up 12 bases; unmatched junction bases: 6. The CDR3 spells CASSLPGQGNTF. The CDR3 nucleotides are TGTGCCAGCAGTTTGCCCGGACAGGGCAACACCTTC.

Concerning this clonotype itself: This may come from a read error, since a much larger clone is one base off. The chain links TRBV12-3 or TRBV12-4 to TRBJ2-5, with D possibly being TRBD1 or TRBD2 (5 bases each). The CDR3 is 14 amino acids. The CDR3 here is CAGSFQGRPMEQYF. The CDR3 DNA sequence: TGTGCCGGCAGTTTCCAGGGACGCCCGATGGAGCAGTACTTC.

Worth noting for this clonotype: The junction does not match germline at one end; this may be a read error. The chain combines TRBV7-8 with TRBJ2-3; the D gene is possibly TRBD1 (6 bases). The CDR3 spans 14 residues. The germline V gene encodes CDR1 SGHVS and CDR2 FQNEAQ. The CDR3 DNA sequence: TGTGCCGGCAGCCTGAGGGGGTACACAGATACGCAGTATTTT. Translation gives CAGSLRGYTDTQYF.

This clonotype has a handful of counts. At one end, the junction sequence differs from germline, possibly due to a read error. J is TRBJ2-7 and V is TRBV6-5; 7 bases fit TRBD2. This CDR3 spans 13 amino acids. Germline V CDR1 and CDR2: MNHEY, SVGAGI. The CDR3 nucleotides are TGTGCCAGCAGTTGGGGGGGTTCCTCCGAGCAGTACTTC. Translation gives CASSWGGSSEQYF.

This clonotype came up a few times. This chain connects TRBV6-2 or TRBV6-3 to TRBJ2-5; possibly TRBD2 for D (6 bases). CDR3 length: 14 residues. Germline V gives CDR1 MNHEY, CDR2 SVGEGT. The V end was cut by 5 bases, the J end by 1 base, with 11 bases between. This CDR3 reads CASSALATQETQYF. The DNA for the CDR3 is TGTGCCAGCAGTGCTCTAGCGACCCAAGAGACCCAGTACTTC.

The table lists this clonotype with a few counts. This chain connects TRBV3-1 to TRBJ2-5, with D possibly being TRBD1 or TRBD2 (5 bases each). Germline loops: CDR1 LGHDT, CDR2 YNNKEL (reference sequence). The CDR3 runs to 13 residues. The V gene lost 1 base and the J gene lost 5 bases, with 8 bases spanning the gap. The CDR3, as DNA: TGTGCCAGCAGCCAAGTCGGGGCGGAGACCCAGTACTTC. Its translation: CASSQVGAETQYF.

The chain employs TRBV5-1 and TRBJ2-3, with 7 bases aligning to TRBD1. V trimming: 5 bases; J trimming: 0 bases; junction bases outside the gene matches: 9. CDR1 is SGHRS and CDR2 is YFSETQ in the germline V gene. The CDR3 is 16 amino acids. For the CDR3, the DNA is TGCGCCAGCAGTTTACAGGGGCCGCCTAGCACAGATACGCAGTATTTT. Encoded protein: CASSLQGPPSTDTQYF.

In its sample, this clonotype was seen a few times. J is TRBJ2-1 and V is TRBV7-9, with a tentative D call TRBD2 (5 bases). Looked up from germline, CDR1 is SEHNR and CDR2 is FQNEAQ (reference sequence). The CDR3 runs 15 residues. The germline V and J ends were trimmed by 1 base and 9 bases, with 16 bases remaining between them. The DNA of the CDR3 is TGTGCCAGCAGCTTAGGTGTGATCATCGCGGGTGAGCAGTTCTTC. This translates into CASSLGVIIAGEQFF.

V usage is TRBV30 and J usage is TRBJ2-7; TRBD2 agrees at 7 bases. CDR1 and CDR2 (germline): GTSNPN, SVGIG (reference sequence). The V and J ends lost 3 bases and 5 bases, in that order; junction bases with no gene match: 7. The CDR3 is 13 residues long. The chain's CDR3 is CAWSRVGGNEQYF. The DNA for the CDR3 is TGTGCCTGGAGCCGGGTCGGGGGGAACGAGCAGTACTTC.

In this sample, this clonotype turned up a few times. The chain links TRBV9 to TRBJ2-1; D call uncertain. This CDR3 has 13 amino acids. In germline, CDR1 is SGDLS, CDR2 YYNGEE. V lost 5 bases to trimming and J lost 9 bases, with 15 bases between them. Here the CDR3 reads CASSPNTLGEQFF. The CDR3 DNA reads as TGTGCCAGCAGTCCAAACACCCTCGGTGAGCAGTTCTTC.

DNA for the CDR3: TGTGCCAGCAGTTTATTTCACAAAGGTACAGATACGCAGTATTTT. Encoded protein: CASSLFHKGTDTQYF. The rearrangement joins TRBV28 to TRBJ2-3; D ambiguous. The CDR3 loop spans 15 amino acids. The germline V and J ends were trimmed by 1 base and 3 bases, with 11 bases remaining between them. Germline-derived CDR1 and CDR2 are MDHEN and SYDVKM.

This clonotype showed up just a few times. The V call is TRBV12-3 or TRBV12-4, the J call TRBJ2-3; D not certain. V was pared by 1 base and J by 3 bases, with 11 bases between. The CDR3 totals 15 residues. The CDR3, as DNA: TGTGCCAGCAGTTTAGGAGTAATGGTTACAGATACGCAGTATTTT. Protein: CASSLGVMVTDTQYF.

The J gene is TRBJ2-5, the V gene TRBV4-1, with TRBD1 matching over 8 bases. The CDR3 is 15 residues long. From germline, CDR1 is MGHRA and CDR2 YSYEKL. V lost 3 bases, J lost 1 base, and 4 bases stayed unmatched. In DNA form, the CDR3 reads TGCGCCAGCAGCCACGCCGGGACAGGCCAAGAGACCCAGTACTTC. Amino acid sequence: CASSHAGTGQETQYF.

This clonotype has more than one count but fewer than ten. The gene calls are TRBV20-1 and TRBJ1-5, with TRBD1 matching over 9 bases. The germline V gene encodes CDR1 DFQATT and CDR2 SNEGSKA (reference sequence). V shed 2 bases and J 3 bases; nucleotides not matched to a gene: 5. The CDR3 runs to 15 residues. The CDR3 is CSARSGQGYNQPQHF. CDR3 nucleotide sequence: TGCAGTGCTAGATCGGGACAGGGTTACAATCAGCCCCAGCATTTT.

This clonotype was detected many times. This chain joins TRBV27 and TRBJ2-3; either TRBD1 or TRBD2 may fit D (5 bases each). CDR3 length: 15 residues. V lost 1 base to trimming and J lost 0 bases, with 8 bases between them. Germline CDR1 and CDR2: MNHEY and SMNVEV (reference sequence). The CDR3 DNA follows: TGTGCCAGCAGTTTATGGGGACCGAGCACAGATACGCAGTATTTT. As protein: CASSLWGPSTDTQYF.